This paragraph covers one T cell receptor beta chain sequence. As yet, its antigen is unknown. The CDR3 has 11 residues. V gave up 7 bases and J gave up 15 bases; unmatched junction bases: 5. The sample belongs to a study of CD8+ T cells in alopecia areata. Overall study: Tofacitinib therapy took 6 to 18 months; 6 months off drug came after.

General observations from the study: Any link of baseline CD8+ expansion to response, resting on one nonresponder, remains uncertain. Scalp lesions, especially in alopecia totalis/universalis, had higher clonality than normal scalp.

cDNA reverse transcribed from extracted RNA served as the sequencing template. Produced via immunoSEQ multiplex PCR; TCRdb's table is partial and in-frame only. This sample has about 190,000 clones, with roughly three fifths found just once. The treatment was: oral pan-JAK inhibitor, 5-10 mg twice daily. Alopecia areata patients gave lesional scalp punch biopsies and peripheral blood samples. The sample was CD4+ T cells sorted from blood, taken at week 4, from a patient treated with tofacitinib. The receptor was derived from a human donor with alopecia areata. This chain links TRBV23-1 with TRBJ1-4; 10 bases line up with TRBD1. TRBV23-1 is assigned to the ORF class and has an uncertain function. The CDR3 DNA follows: TGCGCCAGCATCCTGGACAGGGGGGTGTTTTTT. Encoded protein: CASILDRGVFF.